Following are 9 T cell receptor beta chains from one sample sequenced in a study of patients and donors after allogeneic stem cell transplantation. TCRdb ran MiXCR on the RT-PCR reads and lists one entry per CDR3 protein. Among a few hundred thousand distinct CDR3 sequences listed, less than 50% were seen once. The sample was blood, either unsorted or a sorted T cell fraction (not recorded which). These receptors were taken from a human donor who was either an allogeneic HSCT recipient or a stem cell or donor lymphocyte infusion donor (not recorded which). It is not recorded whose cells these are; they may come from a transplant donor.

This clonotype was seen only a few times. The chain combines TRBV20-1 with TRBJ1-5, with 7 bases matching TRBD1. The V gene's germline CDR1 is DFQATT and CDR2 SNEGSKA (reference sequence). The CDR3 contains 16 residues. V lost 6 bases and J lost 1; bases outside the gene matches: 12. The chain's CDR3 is CSAEQTGSGSNQPQHF. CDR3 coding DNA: TGCAGTGCGGAGCAGACAGGGTCGGGGAGCAATCAGCCCCAGCATTTT.

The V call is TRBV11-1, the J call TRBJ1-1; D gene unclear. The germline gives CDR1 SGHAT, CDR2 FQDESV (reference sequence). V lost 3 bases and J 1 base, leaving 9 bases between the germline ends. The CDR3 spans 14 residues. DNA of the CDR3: TGTGCCAGCAGCTTCGGACGGACGAACACTGAAGCTTTCTTT. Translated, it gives CASSFGRTNTEAFF.

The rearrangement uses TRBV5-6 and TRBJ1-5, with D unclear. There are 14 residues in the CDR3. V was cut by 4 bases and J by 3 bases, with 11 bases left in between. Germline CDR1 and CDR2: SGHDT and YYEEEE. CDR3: CASSGWEHNQPQHF. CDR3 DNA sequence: TGTGCCAGCAGCGGATGGGAGCACAATCAGCCCCAGCATTTT.

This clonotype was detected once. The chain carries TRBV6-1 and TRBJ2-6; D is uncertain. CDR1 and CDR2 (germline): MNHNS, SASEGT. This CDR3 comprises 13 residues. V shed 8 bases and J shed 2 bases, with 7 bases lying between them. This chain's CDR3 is CASRVAGANVLTF. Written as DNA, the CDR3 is TGTGCCAGCCGGGTAGCTGGGGCCAACGTCCTGACTTTC.

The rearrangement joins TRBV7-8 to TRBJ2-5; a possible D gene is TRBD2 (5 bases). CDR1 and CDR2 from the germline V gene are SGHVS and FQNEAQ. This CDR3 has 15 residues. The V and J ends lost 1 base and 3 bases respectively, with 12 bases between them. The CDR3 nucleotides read TGTGCCAGCAGCTTAGAGCTATCACTAGAAGAGACCCAGTACTTC. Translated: CASSLELSLEETQYF.

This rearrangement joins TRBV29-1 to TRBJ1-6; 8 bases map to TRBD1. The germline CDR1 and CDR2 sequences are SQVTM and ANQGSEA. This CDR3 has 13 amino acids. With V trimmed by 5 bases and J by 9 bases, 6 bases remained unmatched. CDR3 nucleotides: TGCAGCGTTTCCAGGGGGCTGGGTTCACCCCTCCACTTT. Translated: CSVSRGLGSPLHF.

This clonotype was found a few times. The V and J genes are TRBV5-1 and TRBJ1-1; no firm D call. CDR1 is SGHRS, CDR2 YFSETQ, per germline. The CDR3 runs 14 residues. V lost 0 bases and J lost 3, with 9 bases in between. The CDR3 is CASSLGRSDTEAFF. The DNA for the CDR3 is TGCGCCAGCAGCTTGGGTCGATCGGACACTGAAGCTTTCTTT.

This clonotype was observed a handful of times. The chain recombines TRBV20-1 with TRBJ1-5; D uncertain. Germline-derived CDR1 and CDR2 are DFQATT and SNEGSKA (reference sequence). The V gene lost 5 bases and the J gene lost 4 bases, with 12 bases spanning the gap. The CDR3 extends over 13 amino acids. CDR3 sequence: CSAGKGSNQPQHF. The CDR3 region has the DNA TGCAGTGCTGGCAAGGGATCAAATCAGCCCCAGCATTTT.

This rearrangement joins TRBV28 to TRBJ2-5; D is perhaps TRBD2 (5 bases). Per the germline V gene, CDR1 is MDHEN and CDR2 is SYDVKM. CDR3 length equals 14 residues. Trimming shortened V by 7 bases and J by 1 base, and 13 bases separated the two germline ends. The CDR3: CASKDRGPQETQYF. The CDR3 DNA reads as TGTGCCAGCAAAGACCGGGGTCCCCAAGAGACCCAGTACTTC.